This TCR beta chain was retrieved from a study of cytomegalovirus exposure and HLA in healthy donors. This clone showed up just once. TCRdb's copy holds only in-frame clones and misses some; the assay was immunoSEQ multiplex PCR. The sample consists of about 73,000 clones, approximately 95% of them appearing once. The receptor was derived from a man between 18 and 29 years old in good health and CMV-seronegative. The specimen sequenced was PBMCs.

CDR3 sequence: CASSLSPRGYNSPLHF. The CDR3 DNA sequence: TGTGCCAGCAGTTTGTCCCCCCGGGGCTATAATTCACCCCTCCACTTT. J is TRBJ1-6 and V is TRBV28; D remains unclear. Germline V gene lookup returns CDR1 MDHEN and CDR2 SYDVKM. The V end lost 3 bases, the J end lost 3 bases, and 12 bases lay between the germline ends. This CDR3 is 16 amino acids long.